This TCR beta chain was documented in a study of T cells after yellow fever vaccination. In the study overall: In the case of low-cell-number fractions, SMART-Seq v4 Ultra Low Input was used for preparation. Study outcomes and limitations: FACS-sorted repertoires could harbor abundant contaminating bulk-population clonotypes. Secondary responses were weaker yet peaked faster, day 5 versus 15. Post-booster repertoires contained most primary-vaccination clones again (about 95% CD4, around 88% CD8).

TCRdb passed the 5' RACE reads through MiXCR, listing each CDR3 protein once. Of 100,000 to 150,000 distinct CDR3 sequences in the sample, roughly 6.7% were seen once. This clonotype occurred many times. Its target is unknown. The receptor's source is a man aged 18 to 30 who received the YFV17D yellow fever vaccine. The material was CD4+ T cells sorted from PBMCs, obtained roughly 10 days after the first yellow fever vaccination.

The CDR3 here is CASSLETGGHLHF. The CDR3 DNA reads as TGTGCCAGCAGTCTCGAGACAGGGGGACACCTCCACTTT. This chain uses TRBV27 with TRBJ1-6; 9 positions agree with TRBD1. Germline CDR1 and CDR2: MNHEY and SMNVEV (reference sequence). Trimming cost V 5 bases and J 15 bases; bases outside gene matches: 8. CDR3 length: 13 amino acids.